Described below is a single T cell receptor beta chain sequence and its context. This clonotype showed up many times. The antigen this receptor binds is unknown. Per-base quality was not reported, and no clone a single base away is much larger than it. Sample time point, as interpreted from the label and publication: 45 to 55 days after influenza vaccine administration. These data come from a study of response to subunit inactivated influenza vaccine (dated by TCRdb to the late 2010s). Describing the broader study: The study used deep quantitative T cell receptor repertoire profiling to track responses to a trivalent subunit inactivated influenza vaccine. Findings and caveats that apply to the study as a whole: The authors proposed that each seasonal influenza vaccination may bring in only a limited number of new T cells.

The method behind the library was RT-PCR. The instrument given in TCRdb is Illumina HiSeq 2500. TCRdb's own reprocessing of the public reads used fastp at Q25 and MiXCR and kept productive beta chains. Records with the same CDR3 protein are collapsed into one entry carrying the most frequent genes and DNA. The sample table lists fewer than 700,000 distinct CDR3 sequences, approximately 12% of them with a count of one. The ten largest account for around 14% of the sample. The CDR3 measures 14 amino acids from cysteine to phenylalanine. Just the 42-base CDR3 DNA is kept, in frame starting at base 1. CDR1 KGHDR and CDR2 SFDVKD are derived from the germline V gene. V loses 3 bases of germline sequence and J loses 6 bases, and the interval between the two ends is 14 bases.

This clonotype was sampled from a man over 45 who received an inactivated influenza vaccine. Donor details come from another sample of the same person, matched by shared clones. The chain uses TRBV24-1 and TRBJ2-7, and TRBD1 may be the D gene, going by 7 matching bases. The starting material was PBMCs from blood, obtained around seven weeks after vaccination. Here the CDR3 is given as CATSDLGGGGEQYF. The nucleotides read TGTGCCACCAGTGATCTCGGAGGGGGCGGCGAGCAGTACTTC.